Listed here are 7 T cell receptor beta chains from one sample, sequenced in a study of immune cell composition in non-small cell lung cancer. Normal lung was sampled as far from the tumour as possible, at least 3 cm. Profiled with immunoSEQ multiplex PCR; TCRdb holds only in-frame clones, not every one. The sample comprises 950 to 1,000 clones, over 70% of which are singletons, and 30% rests with the top ten. Sequenced: non-adjacent lung tissue. These receptors were taken from a human donor with non-small cell lung cancer.

CDR3 DNA sequence: TGTGCCAGCAGCCATGGAGGGACTAACATTAAGGAGCAGTACTTC. It translates to CASSHGGTNIKEQYF. The V gene is TRBV27, the J gene TRBJ2-7; the match to TRBD2 covers 7 bases. V was pared by 6 bases and J by 7 bases, with 15 bases of the junction left unmatched. The CDR3 has 15 amino acids. CDR1 is MNHEY and CDR2 is SMNVEV in the germline V gene (reference sequence).

The chain is built from TRBV28 and TRBJ1-1, with D possibly matching TRBD1 (5 bases). V lost 3 bases, J lost 0 bases, and 8 bases lay in between. The CDR3 has 14 residues. CDR1 is MDHEN and CDR2 is SYDVKM in the germline V gene. In DNA form, the CDR3 reads TGTGCCAGCAGTTTTGGGGCAATGAACACTGAAGCTTTCTTT. Translated, it gives CASSFGAMNTEAFF.

This chain links TRBV18 with TRBJ2-5, with D possibly TRBD2 on 5 matching bases. V dropped 2 bases and J dropped 7 bases, with 8 bases sitting between them. This CDR3 is 12 amino acids long. Germline V gene lookup returns CDR1 KGHSH and CDR2 LQKENI. The CDR3, as DNA: TGTGCCAGCTCACCAGGCGAGGGGACCCAGTACTTC. It encodes CASSPGEGTQYF.

This clone showed up just a few times. The CDR3 DNA follows: TGTGCCTGGAGTAGGGAGACCCCCCTTGACGAGCAGTACTTC. Protein product: CAWSRETPLDEQYF. The V and J genes are TRBV30 and TRBJ2-7, with a weak D call TRBD2 (5 bases). This CDR3 has 14 residues. Trimming took off 2 bases at V and 5 bases at J, with 16 bases between the two ends. Germline CDR1 GTSNPN, CDR2 SVGIG (reference sequence).

This rearrangement joins TRBV5-1 to TRBJ1-1; no reliable D call. The V and J ends lost 0 bases and 11 bases respectively, with 14 bases between them. Looked up from germline, CDR1 is SGHRS and CDR2 is YFSETQ. This CDR3 has 13 residues. The CDR3: CASSLGPGVWAFF. The CDR3 nucleotides read TGCGCCAGCAGCTTGGGCCCCGGGGTGTGGGCTTTCTTT.

The chain couples TRBV28 to TRBJ1-5; possibly TRBD1 for D (6 bases). Germline assignment: CDR1 MDHEN and CDR2 SYDVKM. The CDR3 totals 12 residues. Between the trimmed V and J ends, which lost 8 bases and 2 bases, there was a span of 7 bases. The CDR3 nucleotides are TGTGCCAGCCGACAGGGCAATCAGCCCCAGCATTTT. Translation: CASRQGNQPQHF.

The V and J genes are TRBV4-1 and TRBJ2-3; unclear D gene. Per germline, CDR1 MGHRA and CDR2 YSYEKL. The CDR3 is 15 residues long. The V gene lost 0 bases and the J gene lost 0 bases, with 7 bases spanning the gap. The CDR3 region has the DNA TGCGCCAGCAGCCAAGAATTCACTAGCACAGATACGCAGTATTTT. This gives the protein CASSQEFTSTDTQYF.